This T cell receptor (beta chain) came from a study of T cells in Graves' hyperthyroidism and ophthalmopathy. Exclusion of a patient resulted from uncontrolled infection, other autoimmune disease, pregnancy or lactation. Diagnoses rested on clinical symptoms, serum thyroxine and TRAb, thyroid ultrasound and orbital computed tomography. Fresh 10 ml peripheral blood yielded PBMCs. This clonotype was recorded many times. This CDR3 region has 15 residues. V shed 5 bases and J 5 bases; nucleotides not matched to a gene: 10. Germline-derived CDR1 and CDR2 are DFQATT and SNEGSKA (reference sequence). Researchers amplified the TCR beta CDR3 regions from RNA transcripts. The primer set for the first-round RT-PCR of the TCR CDR3 was HTBI. TCRdb ran MiXCR on the multiplex PCR reads and lists one entry per CDR3 protein. The repertoire has roughly 250,000 distinct CDR3 sequences, about 17% of them found once; the top ten carry about 30%.

The clonotype comes from a young woman with Graves' ophthalmopathy. The chain is built from TRBV20-1 and TRBJ2-5; 11 nucleotides match TRBD2. Sequencing used blood. The CDR3 loop reads CSARSGRAFGETQYF. As DNA, the CDR3 is TGCAGTGCTCGTAGCGGGAGGGCGTTTGGGGAGACCCAGTACTTC.